The 5 T cell receptor beta chains below come from one sample, sequenced in a study of T cell repertoires in cytomegalovirus infection. MiXCR was run by TCRdb on the reads, yielding one entry per CDR3 protein. The sample contains hundreds of thousands of distinct CDR3 sequences, 20% to 30% of which appear only once. Sequenced sample: CD8+ T cells from PBMCs. All receptors derive from a human donor in good health (CMV status not recorded). Some clones in this sample may be carry-over from other donors' samples.

This clonotype was counted only a few times. The rearrangement joins TRBV4-2 to TRBJ2-2; D gene unclear. CDR1 is LGHNA and CDR2 is YNFKEQ in the germline V gene. CDR3 size: 16 residues. V dropped 0 bases and J dropped 4 bases, with 12 bases sitting between them. The DNA for the CDR3 is TGTGCCAGCAGCCAAGATAAGTGGGATAGCACCGGGGAGCTGTTTTTT. Protein: CASSQDKWDSTGELFF.

The chain recombines TRBV20-1 with TRBJ2-7; D gene uncertain. The ends were cut back, 1 base at V and 2 bases at J, with 9 bases in the middle. The length of the CDR3 is 13 residues. Germline V gene lookup returns CDR1 DFQATT and CDR2 SNEGSKA (reference sequence). CDR3 in DNA: TGCAGTGCTAGAGTCACAGATGCCTACGAGCAGTACTTC. As protein: CSARVTDAYEQYF.

This chain joins TRBV20-1 and TRBJ2-1; 8 bases align to TRBD2. The CDR3 is 16 residues long. V shed 0 bases, J shed 1 base, and the junction held 5 bases outside the gene matches. Germline V gene data show CDR1 as DFQATT and CDR2 as SNEGSKA (reference sequence). The CDR3 sequence: CSARDWTGGSYNEQFF. CDR3 DNA: TGCAGTGCTAGAGATTGGACGGGGGGGTCCTACAATGAGCAGTTCTTC.

This sequence joins TRBV20-1 and TRBJ2-1; D is undetermined. Germline V lookup: CDR1 DFQATT, CDR2 SNEGSKA (reference sequence). There are 12 residues in the CDR3. Deletions cut 3 bases from V and 5 bases from J, with 8 bases between. The CDR3 reads CSARALNNEQFF. The CDR3 DNA reads TGCAGTGCTAGGGCCCTTAACAATGAGCAGTTCTTC.

This clonotype was picked up one time. The V and J genes are TRBV19 and TRBJ2-2, with 7 bases that match TRBD1. CDR3 size: 16 residues. J lost 3 bases, V lost 5 bases, and 9 bases had no gene match. Germline assignment: CDR1 LNHDA and CDR2 SQIVND (reference sequence). In DNA form, the CDR3 reads TGTGCCAGTAGTGTGGGGACAGAGGGGGACACCGGGGAGCTGTTTTTT. Translated, it gives CASSVGTEGDTGELFF.